The 7 T cell receptor beta chains below were found in one sample sequenced in a study of T cells after yellow fever vaccination. TCRdb reanalysed the 5' RACE reads using MiXCR and keeps one entry per CDR3 protein. The top ten hold 3% to 3.5% of the sample, which has some 320,000 distinct CDR3 sequences, 8.7% seen once. Sequenced material: CD4+ T cells sorted from PBMCs, taken 5 days after the yellow fever booster vaccination. Receptor source: a man between 18 and 35 years old who received the YFV17D yellow fever vaccine.

This clonotype was seen at least ten times. V is TRBV9 and J is TRBJ2-1; TRBD2 matches 9 bases. CDR1 is SGDLS and CDR2 is YYNGEE in the germline V gene. Trimming cost V 4 bases and J 4 bases; bases outside gene matches: 6. The CDR3 totals 15 residues. CDR3 in DNA: TGTGCCAGCAGCCTGACTAGCGGTGATTACAATGAGCAGTTCTTC. It codes for CASSLTSGDYNEQFF.

This clonotype came up a few times. The chain uses TRBV20-1 and TRBJ1-1; no clear D. The CDR3 extends over 13 amino acids. Trimming removed 5 bases from V and 1 base from J, with 11 bases in between. Germline V gene data show CDR1 as DFQATT and CDR2 as SNEGSKA (reference sequence). The CDR3 region is CSAPARANTEAFF. Here the CDR3 DNA reads TGCAGTGCTCCCGCCCGGGCGAACACTGAAGCTTTCTTT.

This clonotype has a count of ten or more. This chain links TRBV15 with TRBJ2-5; D remains unclear. Trimming pared 8 bases from V and 4 bases from J, leaving 11 bases between. This CDR3 comprises 12 residues. Germline V CDR1 and CDR2: LNHNV, YYDKDF (reference sequence). The CDR3 region is CATLGMGETQYF. CDR3 in DNA: TGTGCCACCTTGGGTATGGGAGAGACCCAGTACTTC.

This chain joins TRBV4-1 and TRBJ1-5; 9 nucleotides line up with TRBD1. This CDR3 is built from 17 residues. Germline V gene lookup returns CDR1 MGHRA and CDR2 YSYEKL. Trimming took 6 bases from V and 2 from J; bases not matched to a gene: 11. The CDR3 DNA reads TGCGCCAGCAGTATTAGGACAGGGGCCGACGGCAATCAGCCCCAGCATTTT. Its translation is CASSIRTGADGNQPQHF.

This clonotype was detected only a few times. The chain uses TRBV6-2 or TRBV6-3 and TRBJ2-7; 7 nucleotides match TRBD1. Per the germline V gene, CDR1 is MNHEY and CDR2 is SVGEGT. CDR3 size: 15 residues. V dropped 8 bases and J dropped 2; count of bases not matched to a gene: 12. The DNA for the CDR3 is TGTGCCAGCCGATCAACCGGGACAGCCGCCTACGAGCAGTACTTC. Its translation is CASRSTGTAAYEQYF.

J is TRBJ1-2 and V is TRBV7-2, with 7 bases identical to TRBD1. J was trimmed by 4 bases and V by 6 bases; bases with no gene match: 11. Germline V gene sequence: CDR1 SGHTA, CDR2 FQGNSA. The CDR3 loop spans 15 amino acids. The CDR3 region has the DNA TGTGCCAGCAGTCTAACCGGGACAGCTTTCTATGGCTACACCTTC. Protein product: CASSLTGTAFYGYTF.

This clonotype was seen only a few times. The chain employs TRBV25-1 and TRBJ1-6; the D gene is possibly TRBD1 (5 bases). From germline, CDR1 is MGHDK and CDR2 SYGVNS. With 7 bases removed from V and 10 bases from J, the gap between germline ends came to 26 bases. The length of the CDR3 is 17 residues. The CDR3 loop is CASKGPRAGVGRSPLHF. The CDR3, as DNA: TGTGCCAGCAAAGGTCCCAGGGCGGGAGTCGGACGGTCACCCCTCCACTTT.